One and the same sample provided the 2 T cell receptor beta chains below, sequenced in a study of blood T cell repertoires in COVID-19. Sequenced by immunoSEQ multiplex PCR; TCRdb stores in-frame clones only, minus some. The table lists around 140,000 clones, roughly 87% of them singletons. Specimen: peripheral blood. All receptors derive from a man between 70 and 80 years old with acute or convalescent COVID-19.

The CDR3 region is CASTLGGDYGYTF. In DNA, the CDR3 is TGTGCCAGCACTCTAGGAGGGGACTATGGCTACACCTTC. The rearrangement joins TRBV28 to TRBJ1-2; possibly TRBD1 for D (5 bases). Between the trimmed V and J ends, which lost 7 bases and 3 bases, there was a span of 12 bases. The CDR3 contains 13 residues. CDR1 is MDHEN, CDR2 SYDVKM, per germline.

This chain links TRBV19 with TRBJ2-2; maybe TRBD1 (6 bases). Germline V gene data show CDR1 as LNHDA and CDR2 as SQIVND (reference sequence). The length of the CDR3 is 15 residues. The V end was cut by 3 bases, the J end by 4 bases, with 12 bases between. CDR3 region: CASSMGQGSTGELFF. CDR3 nucleotides: TGTGCCAGTAGTATGGGCCAGGGGAGCACCGGGGAGCTGTTTTTT.